The sequence of this T cell receptor beta chain was determined in a study of T cell responses to AZD1222 COVID-19 vaccine. Background on the study: Recipients boosted at about 4 weeks or about 12 weeks are pooled. Study-level results: Clonal diversity may have been underestimated in mostly white British donors. After the peak T cell response, and only then, were repertoires sampled. Researchers report vaccine-associated CD4 TCRs spanning spike, with dominance at 160-218 and 743-854.

V was clipped by 5 bases and J by 8 bases; unmatched bases: 25. The CDR3 is 21 residues long. Germline V gives CDR1 SGHVS, CDR2 FQNEAQ. Clones were read by immunoSEQ multiplex PCR, and TCRdb kept only the in-frame ones, dropping some. The sample has 150,000 to 200,000 clones, around 92% seen once. To note about this clone: Its matching antigen is unknown.

The chain carries TRBV7-8 and TRBJ1-6; 9 bases align to TRBD1. This TCR was sampled from an adult in good health. The sequencing here drew on peripheral blood, taken on day 0 of AZD1222 vaccination. CDR3 residues: CASSPIPTRDRVVKRDSPLHF. In DNA, the CDR3 is TGTGCCAGCAGCCCCATCCCCACCCGGGACAGGGTCGTAAAGAGGGATTCACCCCTCCACTTT.